This T cell receptor (beta chain) is from a study of cytomegalovirus exposure and HLA in healthy donors. This CDR3 has 16 amino acids. CDR1 is MDHEN and CDR2 is SYDVKM in the germline V gene. Trimming cost V 6 bases and J 1 base, with 18 bases left between them. This PCR relied on a set of 60 Vbeta primers and 13 Jbeta primers. Method: immunoSEQ multiplex PCR; TCRdb's copy keeps in-frame clones and lacks some. The table has 100,000 to 120,000 clones, around 78% seen once. The chain couples TRBV28 to TRBJ1-1, with D uncertain. The origin of this receptor is a woman aged 30 to 39 in good health and CMV-seronegative. The sequenced sample consisted of PBMCs. The CDR3 spells CASRRPGEVPNTEAFF. The CDR3 coding sequence is TGTGCCAGCAGGAGACCCGGAGAGGTCCCGAACACTGAAGCTTTCTTT.